This T cell receptor (beta chain) was captured by sequencing in a study of control samples from healthy donors and cancer patients (dated by TCRdb to about 2020). The library came from the immunoSEQ multiplex PCR assay. The source is immuneACCESS, and TCRdb retained only in-frame sequences with V and J called. Part of the clones is not carried over; for the studies checked, unresolved V genes explain less than half of this, and the remainder is unexplained. The sample records under 200,000 clones, 90% to 95% of which are singletons. Around 13% of the sample rests with the top ten. The CDR3 covers 14 residues, taking in both the cysteine and the phenylalanine. Just the 42-base CDR3 DNA is kept, in frame starting at base 1. CDR1 SEHNR and CDR2 FQNEAQ are derived from the germline V gene (reference sequence). The germline ends are 8 bases apart after V is trimmed by 5 bases and J by 0 bases. About this clone: The antigen it binds to is not known. No base qualities exist here, and no much larger clone lies one base off it.

This clonotype was sampled from a man in his sixties with colorectal cancer. Here the chain combines TRBV7-9 and TRBJ1-3; the D gene is perhaps TRBD1, from 5 matching bases. Sequencing used PBMCs. The sequenced DNA: TGTGCCAGCAGCAACACAGGCTCTGGAAACACCATATATTTT. It encodes CASSNTGSGNTIYF. The CDR3 plus the reference TRBV7-9 and TRBJ1-3 genes for the other parts give the full variable domain: DTGVSQNPRHKITKRGQNVTFRCDPISEHNRLYWYRQTLGQGPEFLTYFQNEAQLEKSRLLSDRFSAERPKGSFSTLEIQRTEQGDSAMYLCASSNTGSGNTIYFGEGSWLTVV.